This T cell receptor (beta chain) appears in the sequencing data of a study of radiotherapy plus CTLA-4 blockade in lung cancer. Study context: Objective responses occurred in around 18% of patients; approximately 33% had disease control. Study findings and constraints: Reports identified early blood T cell clone dynamics, with interferon-beta, as the best response predictor.

Points on this clone: The antigen is not known.

Focal radiation was given together with CTLA-4 blockade (ipilimumab) to patients with chemo-refractory metastatic non-small-cell lung cancer. The germline gives CDR1 MDHEN, CDR2 SYDVKM. J lost 3 bases, V lost 1 base, and 2 bases had no gene match. The length of the CDR3 is 15 residues. TCRdb's copy holds only in-frame clones and misses some; the assay was immunoSEQ multiplex PCR. Of 83,000 or so clones listed, under 85% are singletons. Specimen: peripheral blood, collected from a patient treated with radiotherapy plus ipilimumab. The receptor was isolated from a human donor with non-small cell lung cancer who had stable disease on radiotherapy plus ipilimumab. V usage is TRBV28 and J usage is TRBJ2-7; 11 bases match TRBD1. The CDR3 nucleotides are TGTGCCAGCAGTTTATCCGGGACAGGGGGCTACGAGCAGTACTTC. Protein product: CASSLSGTGGYEQYF.